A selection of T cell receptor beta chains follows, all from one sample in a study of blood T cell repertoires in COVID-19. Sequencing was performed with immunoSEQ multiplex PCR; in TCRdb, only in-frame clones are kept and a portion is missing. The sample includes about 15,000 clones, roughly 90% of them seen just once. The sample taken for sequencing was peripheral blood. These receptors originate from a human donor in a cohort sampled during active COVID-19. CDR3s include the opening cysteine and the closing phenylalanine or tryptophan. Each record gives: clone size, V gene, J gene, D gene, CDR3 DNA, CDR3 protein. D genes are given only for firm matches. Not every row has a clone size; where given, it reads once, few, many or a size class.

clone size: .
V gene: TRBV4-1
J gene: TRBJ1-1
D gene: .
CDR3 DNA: TGCGCCAGCAGCCCATCAGGGGTGCGCGGCACTGAAGCTTTCTTT
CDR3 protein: CASSPSGVRGTEAFF

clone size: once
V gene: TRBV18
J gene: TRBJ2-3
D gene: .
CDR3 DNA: TGTGCCAGCTCACCAAAGGGAGGCACAGATACGCAGTATTTT
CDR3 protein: CASSPKGGTDTQYF

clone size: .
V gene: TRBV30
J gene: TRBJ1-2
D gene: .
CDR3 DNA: TGTGCCTGGAGTGAGCAGGGTATATACTATGGCTACACCTTC
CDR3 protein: CAWSEQGIYYGYTF

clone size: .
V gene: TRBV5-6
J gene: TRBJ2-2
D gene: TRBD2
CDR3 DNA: TGTGCCAGCAGCTTGGCCGGCCAGCGGGGGGGCGCGAACACCGGGGAGCTGTTTTTT
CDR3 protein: CASSLAGQRGGANTGELFF

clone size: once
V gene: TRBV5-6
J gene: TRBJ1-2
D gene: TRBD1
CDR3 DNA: TGTGCCAGCAGCTTGAGACAGGGGGATGGCTACACCTTC
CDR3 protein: CASSLRQGDGYTF

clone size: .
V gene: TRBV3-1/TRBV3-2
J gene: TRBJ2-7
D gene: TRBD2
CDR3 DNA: TGTGCCAGCAGCCTTAGCGGGGCCTCCTACGAGCAGTACTTC
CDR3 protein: CASSLSGASYEQYF

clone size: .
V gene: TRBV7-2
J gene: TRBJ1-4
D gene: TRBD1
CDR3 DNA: TGTGCCAGCAGCTTAGGCAGGGGGCGTAATGAAAAACTGTTTTTT
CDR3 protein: CASSLGRGRNEKLFF

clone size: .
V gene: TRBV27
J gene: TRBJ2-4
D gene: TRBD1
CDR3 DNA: TGTGCCAGCAGTTTATCGGGGGACAGGGGTCGGAACATTCAGTACTTC
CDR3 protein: CASSLSGDRGRNIQYF

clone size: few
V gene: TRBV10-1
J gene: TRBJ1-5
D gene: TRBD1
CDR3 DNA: TGCGCCAGCACCCTTGACAGGGGGCGTAGCCAGCCCCAGCATTTT
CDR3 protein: CASTLDRGRSQPQHF

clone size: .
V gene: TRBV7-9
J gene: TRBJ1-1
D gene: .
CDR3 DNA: TGTGCCAGCAGCTTACTTAGGGGAACTGAAGCTTTCTTT
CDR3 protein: CASSLLRGTEAFF

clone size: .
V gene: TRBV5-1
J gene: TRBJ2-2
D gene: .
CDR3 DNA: TGCGCCAGCACCCCCTCCGGGAGCGCGAACACCGGGGAGCTGTTTTTT
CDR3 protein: CASTPSGSANTGELFF

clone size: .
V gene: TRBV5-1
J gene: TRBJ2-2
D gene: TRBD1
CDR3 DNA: TGCGCCAGCAGCCCGGGACAGCCCAACACCGGGGAGCTGTTTTTT
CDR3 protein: CASSPGQPNTGELFF

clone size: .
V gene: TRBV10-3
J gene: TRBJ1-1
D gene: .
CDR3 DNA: TGTGCCATCAGTGAGTCGATAGGGGTCTTTAACACTGAAGCTTTCTTT
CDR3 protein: CAISESIGVFNTEAFF

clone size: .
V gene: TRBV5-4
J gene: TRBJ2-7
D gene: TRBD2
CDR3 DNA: TGTGCCAGCAGCTTGGCCGGCGGGGGGGCGTTCTACGAGCAGTACTTC
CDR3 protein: CASSLAGGGAFYEQYF

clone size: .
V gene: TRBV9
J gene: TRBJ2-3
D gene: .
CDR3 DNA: TGTGCCAGCAGCGTATATGCAGATACGCAGTATTTT
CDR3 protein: CASSVYADTQYF

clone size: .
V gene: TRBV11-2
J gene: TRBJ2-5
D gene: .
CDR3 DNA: TGTGCCAGCAGCTTAGCTCTACTAGAGACCCAGTACTTC
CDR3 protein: CASSLALLETQYF

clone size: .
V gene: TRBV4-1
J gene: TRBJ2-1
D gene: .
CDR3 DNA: TGCGCCAGCAGCCAAGAACTTCCGGGGGAGCAGTTCTTC
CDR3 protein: CASSQELPGEQFF

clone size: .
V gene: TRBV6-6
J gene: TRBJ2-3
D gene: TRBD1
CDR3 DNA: TGTGCCAGCAGTTACACGGGGACAGAGTCCACAGATACGCAGTATTTT
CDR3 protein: CASSYTGTESTDTQYF

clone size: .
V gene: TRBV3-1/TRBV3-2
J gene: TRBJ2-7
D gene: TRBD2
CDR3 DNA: TGTGCCAGCAGCCCTAGCGGTACCTACGAGCAGTACTTC
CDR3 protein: CASSPSGTYEQYF

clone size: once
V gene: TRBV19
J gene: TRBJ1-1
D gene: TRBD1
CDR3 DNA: TGTGCCAGTAGTATCGGGACAGGGGGCGGATCGGCTGAAGCTTTCTTT
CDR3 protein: CASSIGTGGGSAEAFF

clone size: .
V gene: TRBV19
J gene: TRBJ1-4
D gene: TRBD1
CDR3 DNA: TGTGCCAGTAGCTCCGGGACAGAGATTAATGAAAAACTGTTTTTT
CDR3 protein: CASSSGTEINEKLFF

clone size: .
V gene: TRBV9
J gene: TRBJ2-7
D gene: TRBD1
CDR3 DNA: TGTGCCAGCAGCGGCGGACAGGGGCCCTCCTACGAGCAGTACTTC
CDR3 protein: CASSGGQGPSYEQYF

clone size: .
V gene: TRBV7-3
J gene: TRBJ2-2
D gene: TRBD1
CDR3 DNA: TGTGCCAGCAGCCTTCGGACAGGGGGCACCGGGGAGCTGTTTTTT
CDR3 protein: CASSLRTGGTGELFF

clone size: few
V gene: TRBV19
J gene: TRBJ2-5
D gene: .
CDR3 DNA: TGTGCCAGTAGCCCTTCGGCGGGTGGGTGGGGTGCCCAGTACTTC
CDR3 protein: CASSPSAGGWGAQYF

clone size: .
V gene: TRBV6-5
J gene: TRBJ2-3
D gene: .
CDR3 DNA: TGTGCCAGCAGTTTCCGGGGAAGGGTCCCAGATACGCAGTATTTT
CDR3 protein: CASSFRGRVPDTQYF

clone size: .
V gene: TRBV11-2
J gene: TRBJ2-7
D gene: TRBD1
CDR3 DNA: TGTGCCAGCAGCTTAGATCTACAGGGGGTGGTCTACGAGCAGTACTTC
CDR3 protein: CASSLDLQGVVYEQYF

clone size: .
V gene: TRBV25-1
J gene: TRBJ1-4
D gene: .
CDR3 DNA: TGTGCCAGCAGTGAAGTTCAGGGAACTAATGAAAAACTGTTTTTT
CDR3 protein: CASSEVQGTNEKLFF

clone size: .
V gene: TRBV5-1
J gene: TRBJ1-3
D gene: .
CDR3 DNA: TGCGCCAGCAGCCAACAAGACTCTGGAAACACCATATATTTT
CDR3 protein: CASSQQDSGNTIYF

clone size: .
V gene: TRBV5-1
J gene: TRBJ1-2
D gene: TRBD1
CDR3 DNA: TGCGCCAGCAGCTTAGACCGGGACAGGGCTTATGGCTACACCTTC
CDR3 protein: CASSLDRDRAYGYTF

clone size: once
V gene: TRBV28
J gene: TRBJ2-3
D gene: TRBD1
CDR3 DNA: TGTGCCAGCAGTTCGCCGGGACAGGGTAGCACAGATACGCAGTATTTT
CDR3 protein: CASSSPGQGSTDTQYF

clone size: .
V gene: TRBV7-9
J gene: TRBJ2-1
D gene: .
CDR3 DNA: TGTGCCAGCAGCTTTCAAAGACAAAGGGGCAATGAGCAGTTCTTC
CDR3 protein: CASSFQRQRGNEQFF

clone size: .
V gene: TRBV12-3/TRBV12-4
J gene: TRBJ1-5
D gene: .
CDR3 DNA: TGTGCCAGCAGTGCAGGGGTACAGCCCCAGCATTTT
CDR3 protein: CASSAGVQPQHF

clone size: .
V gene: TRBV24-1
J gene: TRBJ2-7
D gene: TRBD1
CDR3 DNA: TGTGCCACCAGTGATTGGGACAGTGACCACTACGAGCAGTACTTC
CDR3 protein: CATSDWDSDHYEQYF

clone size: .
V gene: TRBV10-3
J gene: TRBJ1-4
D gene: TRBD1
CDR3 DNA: TGTGCCATCAGTCCCGGGACAGGGGTGGATGAAAAACTGTTTTTT
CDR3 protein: CAISPGTGVDEKLFF

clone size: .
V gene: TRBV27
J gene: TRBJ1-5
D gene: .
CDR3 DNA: TGTGCCAGCAGTCTTACGTGGGACCTCGCAGGGGGCAATCAGCCCCAGCATTTT
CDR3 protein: CASSLTWDLAGGNQPQHF

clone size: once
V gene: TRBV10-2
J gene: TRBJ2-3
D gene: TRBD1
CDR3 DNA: TGCGCCAGCAAGGGGACAGGGTCAGATACGCAGTATTTT
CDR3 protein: CASKGTGSDTQYF

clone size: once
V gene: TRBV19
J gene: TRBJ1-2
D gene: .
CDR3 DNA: TGTGCCAGTAGTATGTCTTCCTTGTCTGGCTACACCTTC
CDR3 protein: CASSMSSLSGYTF

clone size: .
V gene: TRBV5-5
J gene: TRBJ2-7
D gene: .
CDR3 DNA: TGTGCCAGCAGCTTGGGGGTAGGGGGTCTTGAATACTACGAGCAGTACTTC
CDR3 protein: CASSLGVGGLEYYEQYF

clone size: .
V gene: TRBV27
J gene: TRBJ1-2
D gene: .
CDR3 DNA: TGTGCCAGCTCCCATCGAGCTGAGGGCGGCTACACCTTC
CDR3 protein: CASSHRAEGGYTF

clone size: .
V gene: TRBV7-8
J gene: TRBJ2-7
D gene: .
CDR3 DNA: TGTGCCAGCAGCCGGGCCGCACAATACGAGCAGTACTTC
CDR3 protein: CASSRAAQYEQYF

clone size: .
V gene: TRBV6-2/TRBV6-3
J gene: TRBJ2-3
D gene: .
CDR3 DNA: TGTGCCAGCAGTTACTCGGGCGCAGATACGCAGTATTTT
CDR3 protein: CASSYSGADTQYF

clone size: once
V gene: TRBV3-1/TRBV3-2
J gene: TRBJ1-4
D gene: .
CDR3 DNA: TGTGCCAGCAGCCAACCTAGCGGGGTTGAGGGAAAACTGTTTTTT
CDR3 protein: CASSQPSGVEGKLFF